The clone carrying this T cell receptor (beta chain) was counted between two and nine times. Its antigen remains unknown. Germline CDR1 is LGHNA and CDR2 is YSLEER. With 3 bases clipped from V and 5 bases from J, the junction kept 12 bases outside the gene matches. This CDR3 comprises 16 residues. This record comes from a study of human T cells and chemical hapten exposure. Overall study context: Patch tests put 0.01% DPC on the upper back, read at 6 days. Points from the study as a whole: Alopecia in the donors means their immune response may deviate from healthy people's.

During construction of the library, unique molecular identifiers were attached to individual cDNA molecules for quantitative, reproducible TCR counting. TCRdb re-derived calls from the RACE reads in MiXCR, one entry per CDR3 protein. The repertoire consists of over 300,000 distinct CDR3 sequences, with 4.5% to 5.5% occurring once and the leading ten covering 2.5% to 3%. This sample's time point: pre-sensitization, week 0. As to treatment: therapeutic diphenylcyclopropenone sensitization with weekly scalp DPC. The chain uses TRBV4-3 and TRBJ1-2, with TRBD1 matching over 7 bases. The sequences come from whole blood, collected in connection with sensitization to the hapten diphenylcyclopropenone (DPC). This clonotype was sampled from a woman aged 45-60 years with alopecia areata. Some clones in this sample may be carry-over from other donors' samples. CDR3: CASSHPSRDRGYGYTF. The CDR3 nucleotides read TGCGCCAGCAGCCACCCGAGCCGGGACAGAGGTTATGGCTACACCTTC.